The T cell receptor (beta chain) described here comes from a study of breast tumors, draining lymph nodes, adjacent tissues. For this clonotype: What it binds is unknown. The junction does not match germline at one end; this may be a read error.

TCRdb itself ran the multiplex PCR reads through MiXCR, one entry per CDR3 protein. The data show under 250,000 distinct CDR3 sequences, around 32% seen once. Points from the study as a whole: Compared with lymph nodes, tumors were less diverse; compared with nontumor tissue, more. That most tumor T cells come from lymph nodes remained unproven. Tumor and nontumor repertoires were significantly more similar in luminal-like than in basal-like breast cancer.

The CDR3 totals 16 residues. CDR1 is SGHKS, CDR2 YYEKEE, per germline (reference sequence). Samples came from axillary lymph nodes draining the breast cancer. This TCR came from a female donor with breast cancer. Some clones in this sample may be carry-over from other donors' samples. The sequenced material came from axillary lymph node tissue. The rearrangement uses TRBV5-5 and TRBJ2-2; 8 positions match TRBD1. For the CDR3, the DNA is TGTGCCAGCAGCGAGAGGACAGGGCAGAACGCCGGGGAGCCGTTTTTT. Protein sequence: CASSERTGQNAGEPFF.